Detailed here is one TCR beta chain. Methods used by the authors: Nucleated cell counts were estimated from reference gene primer amplification. Assay used: immunoSEQ multiplex PCR; TCRdb lists only in-frame clones, some missing. V and J calls and clone size are given by that table; D and trimming were obtained from the DNA. The sample gives some 170,000 clones, 80% of which show up once; 4.5% to 7.5% is in the top ten. Participant reports of clinical history set cohort assignment. Between the trimmed V and J ends, which lost 4 bases and 8 bases, there was a span of 20 bases. The V gene's germline CDR1 is SEHNR and CDR2 FQNEAQ (reference sequence). CDR3 length equals 15 residues. This sample stems from a study of blood T cell repertoires in COVID-19. Study details: The samples span acute and convalescent COVID-19 from the United States, Italy and Spain. In each case, the material was cDNA or gDNA derived from T cells, B-cell-depleted T cells, or PBMCs.

The sequenced sample was PBMCs or T cells enriched from blood (not recorded which). The J gene is TRBJ1-2, the V gene TRBV7-9; TRBD1 is a possible D gene (6 bases). The sequence came from a man aged 35-49 years who had recovered from COVID-19. The CDR3 loop reads CASSSQNSQGGGYTF. CDR3 bases: TGTGCCAGCAGCTCACAAAATTCACAGGGTGGCGGCTACACCTTC.